This T cell receptor (beta chain) is from a study of T cell responses to AZD1222 COVID-19 vaccine. In germline, CDR1 is KGHSH, CDR2 LQKENI. V shed 3 bases and J 9 bases; nucleotides not matched to a gene: 10. This CDR3 comprises 16 residues. Sequencing was performed with immunoSEQ multiplex PCR; in TCRdb, only in-frame clones are kept and a portion is missing. The data show more than 100,000 clones, 87% seen once. The chain is built from TRBV18 and TRBJ1-6; 8 bases align to TRBD1. The sequencing here drew on peripheral blood, taken on day 0 of AZD1222 vaccination. This clonotype was obtained from an adult in good health. The CDR3 sequence is CASSPSLDREASPLHF. In DNA, the CDR3 is TGTGCCAGCTCACCGTCGCTGGACAGGGAGGCTTCACCCCTCCACTTT.